This T cell receptor beta chain was observed in a study of blood T cell repertoires in COVID-19. About the study: PBMCs, B-cell-depleted T cells, or T cells were the source of the cDNA or gDNA that made up the material.

The CDR3 has 13 amino acids. Germline CDR1 is GTSNPN and CDR2 is SVGIG (reference sequence). J lost 12 bases, V lost 3 bases, and 11 bases had no gene match. Patients from Seattle were sampled longitudinally, starting during active infection. Authors' processing steps: How many nucleated cells were present was estimated from reference gene primer amplification. Here immunoSEQ multiplex PCR was the method, and the copy in TCRdb shows in-frame clones only, minus some. D and trimming come from the DNA, and the V and J calls and clone size come from that table. Found here are 150,000 to 200,000 clones, 87% of them singletons; the top ten hold 10%.

Sequencing was performed on peripheral blood. The origin of this receptor is a woman in her 70s with COVID-19, enrolled during active disease. The chain employs TRBV30 and TRBJ1-2; 9 bases agree with TRBD1. CDR3 sequence reads: CAWSPRGTGYNTF. CDR3 nucleotide sequence: TGTGCCTGGAGCCCGCGCGGGACAGGGTATAACACCTTC.